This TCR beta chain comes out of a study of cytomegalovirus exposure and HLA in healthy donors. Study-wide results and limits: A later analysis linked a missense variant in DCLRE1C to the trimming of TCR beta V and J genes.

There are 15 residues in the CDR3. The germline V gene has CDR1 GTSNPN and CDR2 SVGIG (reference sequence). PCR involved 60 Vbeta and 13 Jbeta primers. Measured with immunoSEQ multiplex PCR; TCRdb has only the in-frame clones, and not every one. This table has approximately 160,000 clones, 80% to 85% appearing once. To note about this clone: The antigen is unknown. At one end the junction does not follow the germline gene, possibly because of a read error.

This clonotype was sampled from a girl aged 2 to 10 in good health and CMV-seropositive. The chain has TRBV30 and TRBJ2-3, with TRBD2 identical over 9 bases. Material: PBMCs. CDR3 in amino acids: CAWGQGSGRTDMQYF. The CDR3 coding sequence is TGTGCCTGGGGGCAGGGTAGCGGGAGAACAGATATGCAGTATTTT.